This TCR beta chain was obtained from a study of blood T cells in healthy people across ages. Study as a whole: For every two T cells, template switching captured about one barcoded beta molecule.

Comments on this clonotype: Its target is not known.

Using a J-beta primer mix together with a sample-barcoded 5' primer, a second PCR was run for 7 to 11 cycles. Each cDNA molecule received a tag from a template-switch adaptor that had 12 random nucleotides. In TCRdb, the 5' RACE reads were re-called with MiXCR into one record per CDR3 protein. The sample has around 650,000 distinct CDR3 sequences, 40% to 45% seen once. V dropped 6 bases and J dropped 0 bases, with 18 bases sitting between them. Germline lookup yields CDR1 MNHEY and CDR2 SMNVEV (reference sequence). The CDR3 spans 17 residues. The study, taken as a whole, reports: When set beside aged donors, long-lived donors presented more naive CD4+ cells and higher diversity.

V and J are TRBV27 and TRBJ2-4; maybe TRBD2 (5 bases). Material: blood. This TCR was sampled from a man aged 80 or over in good health. The CDR3 here is CASRRGIGDVAKNIQYF. CDR3 nucleotide sequence: TGTGCCAGCAGACGGGGTATCGGGGATGTAGCCAAAAACATTCAGTACTTC.